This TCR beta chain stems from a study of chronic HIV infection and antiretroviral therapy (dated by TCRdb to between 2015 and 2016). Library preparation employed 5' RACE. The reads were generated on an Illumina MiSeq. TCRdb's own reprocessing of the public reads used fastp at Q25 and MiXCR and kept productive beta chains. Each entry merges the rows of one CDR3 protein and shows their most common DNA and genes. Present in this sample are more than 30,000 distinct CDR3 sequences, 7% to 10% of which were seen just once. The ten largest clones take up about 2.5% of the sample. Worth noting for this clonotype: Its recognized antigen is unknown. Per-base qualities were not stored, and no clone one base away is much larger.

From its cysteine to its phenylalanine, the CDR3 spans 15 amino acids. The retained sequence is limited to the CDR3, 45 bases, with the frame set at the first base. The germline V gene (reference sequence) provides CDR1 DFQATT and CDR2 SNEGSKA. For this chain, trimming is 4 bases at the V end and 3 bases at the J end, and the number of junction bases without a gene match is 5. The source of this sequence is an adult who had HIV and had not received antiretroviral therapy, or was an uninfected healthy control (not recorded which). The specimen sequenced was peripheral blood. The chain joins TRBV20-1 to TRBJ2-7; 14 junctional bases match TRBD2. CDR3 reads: CSAKGLAGDDYEQYF. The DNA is TGCAGTGCTAAGGGACTAGCGGGAGATGACTACGAGCAGTACTTC.